This TCR beta chain was sequenced in a study of tumor-infiltrating lymphocytes in primary liver carcinoma. Study-wide context: T1-T3 N0M0 was the stage of the tumors, which were roughly 4.2 to 10 cm across. General observations from the study: Tumor-adjacent and tumor-blood pairs showed less overlap than tumor region pairs. Tumor specimens were characterized by a significantly higher top-250-clone fraction than blood (p = 0.039).

Germline-derived CDR1 and CDR2 are SGHAT and FQNNGV. This CDR3 has 12 residues. TCR beta cDNA was prepared out of around 460 ng total RNA by means of a constant-region primer. It was through three nested multiplex PCR rounds of slightly modified ARM-PCR that TCR beta libraries arose. TRBV1-TRBV30 forward primers paired with a C-beta reverse primer were used in the first two PCR rounds, which ran roughly 10 cycles each. TCRdb processed the multiplex PCR reads anew with MiXCR; each CDR3 protein has one entry. Here the sample spans roughly 80,000 distinct CDR3 sequences, approximately 69% being singletons. For each extraction, RNA and DNA were obtained together from approximately 20-30 mg of unsorted bulk tissue. This clonotype was detected only a few times. Its antigen is as yet unknown. Compared with germline, one end of the junction differs, possibly owing to a read error.

The sequenced sample was tumor-adjacent normal liver tissue. This TCR was sampled from a middle-aged man with primary liver carcinoma and hepatitis B virus infection. The chain combines TRBV11-2 with TRBJ2-5; 7 bases map to TRBD1. CDR3 protein: CASSRDREAQYF. CDR3 sequence (DNA): TGCGCCAGCAGCCGGGACAGAGAGGCCCAGTACTTC.